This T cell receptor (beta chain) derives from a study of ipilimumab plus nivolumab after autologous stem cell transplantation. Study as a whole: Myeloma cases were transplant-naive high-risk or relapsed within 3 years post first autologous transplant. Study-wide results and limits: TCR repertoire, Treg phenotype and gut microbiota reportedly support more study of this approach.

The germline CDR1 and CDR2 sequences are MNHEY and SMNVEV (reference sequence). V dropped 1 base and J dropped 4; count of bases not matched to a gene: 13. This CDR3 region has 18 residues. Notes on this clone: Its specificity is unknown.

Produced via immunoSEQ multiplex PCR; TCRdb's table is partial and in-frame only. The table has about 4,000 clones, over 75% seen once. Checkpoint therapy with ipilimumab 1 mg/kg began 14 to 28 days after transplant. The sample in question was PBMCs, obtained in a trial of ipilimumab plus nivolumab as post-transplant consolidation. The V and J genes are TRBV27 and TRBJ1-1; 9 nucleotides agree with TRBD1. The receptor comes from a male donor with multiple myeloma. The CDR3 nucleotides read TGTGCCAGCAGTTTATGGGGGAATGGAGGACAGGGGCTCACTGAAGCTTTCTTT. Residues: CASSLWGNGGQGLTEAFF.